Each of the 17 T cell receptor beta chains below was sequenced from the same sample in a study of T cell responses to AZD1222 COVID-19 vaccine. TCRdb's table, derived via immunoSEQ multiplex PCR, lists solely in-frame clones and lacks some. The table shows roughly 160,000 clones, with 92% occurring only once. The sample here was peripheral blood, taken on day 0 of MenACWY control vaccination. The receptors shown here come from an adult in good health.

V gene TRBV7-9 combines with J gene TRBJ2-5; the D is unclear. Germline values: CDR1 SEHNR, CDR2 FQNEAQ (reference sequence). The V end was cut by 1 base, the J end by 0 bases, with 6 bases between. The CDR3 is 14 residues long. This CDR3 is CASSLGVYQETQYF. The DNA of the CDR3 is TGTGCCAGCAGCTTAGGGGTTTACCAAGAGACCCAGTACTTC.

The V and J genes are TRBV28 and TRBJ1-6, with D perhaps matching TRBD1 (5 bases). From germline, CDR1 is MDHEN and CDR2 SYDVKM. The ends were cut back, 7 bases at V and 4 bases at J, with 11 bases in the middle. The CDR3 contains 14 residues. The CDR3 protein is CASKAGPYNSPLHF. CDR3 nucleotide sequence: TGTGCCAGCAAGGCGGGACCTTATAATTCACCCCTCCACTTT.

The rearrangement links TRBV30 to TRBJ2-7; tentatively, D is TRBD1 (6 bases). Germline CDR1 and CDR2: GTSNPN and SVGIG (reference sequence). Trimming took off 6 bases at V and 4 bases at J, with 16 bases between the two ends. This CDR3 comprises 13 residues. The DNA of the CDR3 is TGTGCCTGCCAGGGGACGGGAAATTACGAGCAGTACTTC. Encoded protein: CACQGTGNYEQYF. The full variable domain, with the rest looked up from reference TRBV30 and TRBJ2-7, is SQTIHQWPATLVQPVGSPLSLECTVEGTSNPNLYWYRQAAGRGLQLLFYSVGIGQISSEVPQNLSASRPQDRQFILSSKKLLLSDSGFYLCACQGTGNYEQYFGPGTRLTVT.

This clone was picked up one time. The V call is TRBV5-1, the J call TRBJ1-1; D unresolved. The CDR3 totals 15 residues. CDR1 SGHRS and CDR2 YFSETQ come from the germline V gene. Trimming took off 1 base at V and 4 bases at J, with 14 bases between the two ends. Written as DNA, the CDR3 is TGCGCCAGCAGCTTGTGGCGGGAGGGTAGCACTGAAGCTTTCTTT. Its translation: CASSLWREGSTEAFF.

This rearrangement joins TRBV6-5 to TRBJ1-5; 9 bases agree with TRBD1. After removal of 7 bases from V and 7 bases from J, the junction contained 11 bases not matched to a gene. This CDR3 is 15 amino acids long. Germline V CDR1 and CDR2: MNHEY, SVGAGI. In DNA, the CDR3 is TGTGCCAGCACCTTACGGGACAGGGCAAACCAGCCCCAGCATTTT. Encoded protein: CASTLRDRANQPQHF.

This clone was recorded once. The chain is built from TRBV7-2 and TRBJ1-6, with 7 bases identical to TRBD1. The ends lost 2 bases at V and 10 bases at J; junction bases unmatched: 11. Germline CDR1 reads SGHTA; CDR2 reads FQGNSA. The CDR3 has 16 residues. CDR3 bases: TGTGCCAGCAGCTTAAACGCGGGGACAGTTACCTCACCCCTCCACTTT. Amino acid sequence: CASSLNAGTVTSPLHF.

This clone was seen just once. The chain combines TRBV29-1 with TRBJ1-2, with D possibly matching TRBD1 (5 bases). The CDR3 is made up of 14 amino acids. Trimming left V 6 bases short and J 4 bases short, with 18 bases between. Germline V lookup: CDR1 SQVTM, CDR2 ANQGSEA. The CDR3 nucleotides are TGCAGCGTGATTGGGGCAGGGTTCTTCTATGGCTACACCTTC. Protein: CSVIGAGFFYGYTF.

The chain carries TRBV15 and TRBJ2-1; 7 bases map to TRBD1. This CDR3 comprises 14 residues. V shed 4 bases and J 6 bases; nucleotides not matched to a gene: 6. Looked up from germline, CDR1 is LNHNV and CDR2 is YYDKDF (reference sequence). Here the CDR3 reads CATSTGQGVNEQFF. For the CDR3, the DNA is TGTGCCACCAGCACCGGGCAGGGGGTCAATGAGCAGTTCTTC.

The chain employs TRBV9 and TRBJ1-5; unclear D gene. The CDR3 runs to 13 residues. Germline V gene data show CDR1 as SGDLS and CDR2 as YYNGEE. V was clipped by 0 bases and J by 4 bases, with 5 bases between them. In DNA form, the CDR3 reads TGTGCCAGCAGCGTAGGACCGAATCAGCCCCAGCATTTT. Translated, it gives CASSVGPNQPQHF.

The chain employs TRBV4-3 and TRBJ1-6, with D uncertain. Looked up from germline, CDR1 is LGHNA and CDR2 is YSLEER. The CDR3 sequence is 13 residues long. Trimming removed 1 base at V and 8 bases at J, with 6 bases between. The CDR3 nucleotides read TGCGCCAGCAGCCAAGTCAGAGATTCACCCCTCCACTTT. Its translation: CASSQVRDSPLHF.

The chain employs TRBV5-4 and TRBJ1-4, with D possibly being TRBD1 (6 bases). Trimming cost V 1 base and J 8 bases, with 18 bases left between them. CDR3 size: 16 residues. Germline values: CDR1 SGHNT, CDR2 YYREEE (reference sequence). The CDR3 DNA reads TGTGCCAGCAGCTTGAGGGTTACAGGGATTGGGGAAAAACTGTTTTTT. Translated: CASSLRVTGIGEKLFF. The full variable domain, completed using reference TRBV5-4 and TRBJ1-4, is ETGVTQSPTHLIKTRGQQVTLRCSSQSGHNTVSWYQQALGQGPQFIFQYYREEENGRGNFPPRFSGLQFPNYSSELNVNALELDDSALYLCASSLRVTGIGEKLFFGSGTQLSVL.

Here the CDR3 reads CATSPDSQVLATNEKLFF. In nucleotides, the CDR3 is TGCGCCACCTCTCCGGACAGCCAGGTCTTGGCAACTAATGAAAAACTGTTTTTT. This chain uses TRBV10-2 with TRBJ1-4; TRBD1 might be the D (6 bases). The V gene's germline CDR1 is WSHSY and CDR2 SAAADI. The CDR3 totals 18 residues. Trimming took 10 bases from V and 0 from J, leaving 24 bases between them.

The gene calls are TRBV4-2 and TRBJ2-7; possible D gene TRBD2, 5 bases. Between the trimmed V and J ends, which lost 0 bases and 9 bases, there was a span of 15 bases. The CDR3 runs to 14 residues. The germline CDR1 and CDR2 sequences are LGHNA and YNFKEQ. CDR3 loop: CASSQDERARRQYF. The CDR3 DNA reads as TGTGCCAGCAGCCAAGATGAGAGGGCCAGGAGGCAGTACTTC.

The DNA for the CDR3 is TGTGCCAGCAGTGAGTGGCAGGGAGCTTTCTTT. Its protein is CASSEWQGAFF. The chain recombines TRBV6-1 with TRBJ1-1, with TRBD1 as a possible D gene (5 bases). Germline CDR1 reads MNHNS; CDR2 reads SASEGT. V lost 3 bases and J 10 bases, leaving 9 bases between the germline ends. The CDR3 covers 11 residues.

The V gene is TRBV12-3 or TRBV12-4, the J gene TRBJ2-1; a weak D match, TRBD2 (6 bases). V was shortened by 6 bases and J by 6 bases, with 9 bases between the two germline ends. The CDR3 loop spans 12 amino acids. CDR3 in amino acids: CASRDGGNEQFF. CDR3 sequence (DNA): TGTGCCAGCAGAGACGGGGGCAATGAGCAGTTCTTC.

This clone was counted once. The genes are TRBV7-2 and TRBJ2-1, with D perhaps TRBD2 (6 bases). The CDR3 runs 15 residues. The V and J ends lost 4 bases and 6 bases respectively, with 16 bases between them. The V gene's germline CDR1 is SGHTA and CDR2 FQGNSA. The CDR3 is CASSYPGGGVNEQFF. CDR3 sequence (DNA): TGTGCCAGCAGCTACCCCGGTGGCGGGGTCAATGAGCAGTTCTTC.

With respect to this clone: The DNA is omitted, as the CDR3 cannot be located on it reliably, and the CDR3 follows TCRdb's listing. This rearrangement joins TRBV21-1 to TRBJ1-1; the D call in the table, TRBD1, was not verified against the DNA. TRBV21-1 is a known pseudogene. The CDR3 has 15 residues if both end residues are counted. This chain's CDR3 is CASSKVAGGNTEAFF.